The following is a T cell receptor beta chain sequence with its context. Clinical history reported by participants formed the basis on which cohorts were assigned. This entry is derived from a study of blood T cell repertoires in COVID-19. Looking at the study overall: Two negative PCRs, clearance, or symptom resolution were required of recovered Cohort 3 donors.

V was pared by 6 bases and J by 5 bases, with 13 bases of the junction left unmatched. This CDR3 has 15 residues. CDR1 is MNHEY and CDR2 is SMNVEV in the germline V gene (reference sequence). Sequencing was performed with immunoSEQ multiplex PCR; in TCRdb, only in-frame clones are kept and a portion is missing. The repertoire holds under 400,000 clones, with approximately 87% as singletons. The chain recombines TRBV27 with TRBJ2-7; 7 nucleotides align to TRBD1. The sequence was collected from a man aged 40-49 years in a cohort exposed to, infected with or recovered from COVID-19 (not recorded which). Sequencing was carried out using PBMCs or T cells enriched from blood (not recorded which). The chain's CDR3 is CASRQRGLNLDEQYF. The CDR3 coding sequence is TGTGCCAGCAGGCAAAGGGGGCTAAACCTGGACGAGCAGTACTTC.